These 10 T cell receptor beta chains came from one sample sequenced in a study of T cells after yellow fever vaccination. Via MiXCR, TCRdb re-called the 5' RACE reads, giving one row per CDR3 protein. The sample shows approximately 550,000 distinct CDR3 sequences, over 15% of them seen only once. The sequences come from PBMCs, collected 15 days after the yellow fever booster vaccination. Receptors were obtained from a man under 40 who received the YFV17D yellow fever vaccine.

This clonotype has only a few counts. CDR3 sequence: CASSRDRGGPNTGELFF. The CDR3 region has the DNA TGTGCCAGCAGTCGAGACAGGGGCGGGCCCAACACCGGGGAGCTGTTTTTT. The chain carries TRBV27 and TRBJ2-2, with TRBD1 identical over 8 bases. The germline V gene has CDR1 MNHEY and CDR2 SMNVEV (reference sequence). V was pared by 5 bases and J by 2 bases, with 10 bases of the junction left unmatched. The CDR3 runs 17 residues.

A few counts support this clonotype. This chain links TRBV5-1 with TRBJ1-6; D is unresolved. The CDR3 contains 15 residues. Germline CDR1 is SGHRS and CDR2 is YFSETQ. V was shortened by 4 bases and J by 8 bases, with 16 bases between the two germline ends. The CDR3 bases are TGCGCCAGCAGCCTAGGACGGAAGCCCGATTCACCCCTCCACTTT. Its translation: CASSLGRKPDSPLHF.

This clonotype has a handful of counts. The V and J genes are TRBV20-1 and TRBJ2-6, with 8 bases aligning to TRBD1. Germline loops: CDR1 DFQATT, CDR2 SNEGSKA (reference sequence). The CDR3 contains 16 residues. J was trimmed by 3 bases and V by 3 bases; bases with no gene match: 7. Here the CDR3 DNA reads TGCAGTGCTAGTGGACAGGGTAGTGTTGGGGCCAACGTCCTGACTTTC. Amino acids: CSASGQGSVGANVLTF.

This clonotype was observed a handful of times. CDR3 sequence reads: CASSFRRSGRGPQYF. The CDR3 bases are TGTGCCAGCAGCTTTAGGAGGTCAGGAAGAGGGCCCCAGTACTTC. The chain combines TRBV7-2 with TRBJ2-5; D may be TRBD2 (5 bases). CDR1 is SGHTA, CDR2 FQGNSA, per germline. This CDR3 is 15 amino acids long. The ends were cut back, 3 bases at V and 9 bases at J, with 20 bases in the middle.

This clonotype was seen a few times. The chain recombines TRBV19 with TRBJ2-7; 8 bases match TRBD2. V shed 0 bases and J 3 bases; nucleotides not matched to a gene: 4. This CDR3 region has 15 residues. The V gene's germline CDR1 is LNHDA and CDR2 SQIVND (reference sequence). The DNA for the CDR3 is TGTGCCAGTAGTATAGAATCCAGCGGGAGCTACGAGCAGTACTTC. Protein sequence: CASSIESSGSYEQYF.

The chain has TRBV5-4 and TRBJ2-2, with TRBD2 matching over 7 bases. Germline values: CDR1 SGHNT, CDR2 YYREEE (reference sequence). This CDR3 contains 17 residues. Germline trimming cut 3 bases from V and 2 bases from J; bases unmatched to any gene: 10. The CDR3 spells CASSYQALAFNTGELFF. The DNA of the CDR3 is TGTGCCAGCAGCTACCAAGCACTAGCGTTCAACACCGGGGAGCTGTTTTTT.

V and J are TRBV29-1 and TRBJ2-5, with D possibly matching TRBD1 (5 bases). The CDR3 contains 13 residues. Germline CDR1 reads SQVTM; CDR2 reads ANQGSEA. Trimming shortened V by 6 bases and J by 3 bases, and 14 bases separated the two germline ends. CDR3 nucleotide sequence: TGCAGCGTCAGGGCCACCGCAAAAGAGACCCAGTACTTC. Translated: CSVRATAKETQYF. Looking up the rest from reference TRBV29-1 and TRBJ2-5 gives the full variable domain: SAVISQKPSRDICQRGTSLTIQCQVDSQVTMMFWYRQQPGQSLTLIATANQGSEATYESGFVIDKFPISRPNLTFSTLTVSNMSPEDSSIYLCSVRATAKETQYFGPGTRLLVL.

The rearrangement links TRBV5-1 to TRBJ2-3; a weak D match, TRBD2 (6 bases). CDR1 SGHRS and CDR2 YFSETQ come from the germline V gene. The V gene lost 0 bases and the J gene lost 5 bases, with 13 bases spanning the gap. This CDR3 is 15 amino acids long. Here the CDR3 reads CASSLDNEAGDTQYF. The CDR3, as DNA: TGCGCCAGCAGCTTGGATAATGAAGCGGGAGATACGCAGTATTTT.

This clonotype was seen more than once but under ten times. The chain joins TRBV27 to TRBJ2-7; D is possibly TRBD1 (5 bases). This CDR3 spans 13 amino acids. In germline, CDR1 is MNHEY, CDR2 SMNVEV (reference sequence). Between the trimmed V and J ends, which lost 10 bases and 2 bases, there was a span of 15 bases. This CDR3 is CATREGAAYEQYF. The CDR3 region has the DNA TGTGCCACCCGAGAAGGGGCGGCCTACGAGCAGTACTTC.

This clonotype occurred a few times. This chain uses TRBV7-2 with TRBJ1-2; D is ambiguous. The V end lost 7 bases, the J end lost 7 bases, and 19 bases lay between the germline ends. Germline V gene sequence: CDR1 SGHTA, CDR2 FQGNSA. The CDR3 is made up of 14 amino acids. As DNA, the CDR3 is TGTGCCAGCAAACTAAGAGTTGGGTGGCTTGGCTACACCTTC. It specifies CASKLRVGWLGYTF.